Given below is one T cell receptor beta chain in context. Its antigen is as yet unknown. This table comes from immunoSEQ multiplex PCR, and its TCRdb copy is limited to in-frame clones, with some not included. This sample has hundreds of thousands of clones, with around 92% found just once. Documented treatment: 15 to 20 received Ad26.COV2.S at low or high dose, single or two shots; several received placebo; per-sample allocation not given. Repertoires come from day 63 after the first vaccine or placebo injection. Boston supplied an adult donor aged 18-55 years. Germline loops: CDR1 LNHDA, CDR2 SQIVND (reference sequence). The V end lost 7 bases, the J end lost 8 bases, and 18 bases lay between the germline ends. The CDR3 contains 15 residues. This specimen belongs to a study of Ad26.COV2.S vaccination and SARS-CoV-2 variants. Regarding the study as a whole: Total T cell responses were possibly underestimated by TCR breadth and depth analyses. Measurement of non-spike TCR breadth gave similar results in vaccine and placebo recipients.

The V gene is TRBV19, the J gene TRBJ1-6; D gene unclear. The sequence was collected from a person between 18 and 60 years old who received the Ad26.COV2.S COVID-19 vaccine or a placebo. This material consisted of peripheral blood, taken in a trial of Ad26.COV2.S vaccine versus placebo. CDR3 DNA sequence: TGTGCCAGTAATATTGCTGGCACGTCTGATTCACCCCTCCACTTT. Translation gives CASNIAGTSDSPLHF.